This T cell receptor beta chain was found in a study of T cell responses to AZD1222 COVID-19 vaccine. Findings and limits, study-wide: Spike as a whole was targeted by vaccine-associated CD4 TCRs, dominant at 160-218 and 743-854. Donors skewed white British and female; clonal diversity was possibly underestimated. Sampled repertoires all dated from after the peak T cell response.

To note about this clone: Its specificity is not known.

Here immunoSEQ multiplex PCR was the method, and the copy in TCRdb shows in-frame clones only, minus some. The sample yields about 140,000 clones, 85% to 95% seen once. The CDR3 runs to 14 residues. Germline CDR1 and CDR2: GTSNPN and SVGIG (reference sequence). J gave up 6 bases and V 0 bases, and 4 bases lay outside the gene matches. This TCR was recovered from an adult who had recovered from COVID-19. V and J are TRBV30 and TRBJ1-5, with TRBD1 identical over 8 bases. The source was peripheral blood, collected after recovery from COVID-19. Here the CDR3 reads CAWSVDRGSQPQHF. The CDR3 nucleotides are TGTGCCTGGAGTGTAGACAGGGGTAGTCAGCCCCAGCATTTT.